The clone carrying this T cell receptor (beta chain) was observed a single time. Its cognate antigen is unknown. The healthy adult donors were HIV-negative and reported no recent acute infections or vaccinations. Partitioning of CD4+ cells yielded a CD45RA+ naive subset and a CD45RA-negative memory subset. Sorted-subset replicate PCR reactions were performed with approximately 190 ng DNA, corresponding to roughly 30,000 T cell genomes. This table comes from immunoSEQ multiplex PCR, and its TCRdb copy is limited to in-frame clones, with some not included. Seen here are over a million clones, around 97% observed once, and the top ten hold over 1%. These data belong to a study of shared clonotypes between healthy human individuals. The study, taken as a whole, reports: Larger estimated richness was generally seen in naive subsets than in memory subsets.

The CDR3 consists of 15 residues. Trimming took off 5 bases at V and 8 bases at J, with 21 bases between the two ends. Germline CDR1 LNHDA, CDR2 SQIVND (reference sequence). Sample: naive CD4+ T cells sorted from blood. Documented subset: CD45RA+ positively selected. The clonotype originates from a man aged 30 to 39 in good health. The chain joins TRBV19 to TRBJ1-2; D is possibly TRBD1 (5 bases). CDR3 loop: CASSSRTAGRSGYTF. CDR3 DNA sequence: TGTGCCAGTAGTTCCAGGACCGCGGGGCGTTCAGGCTACACCTTC.